The clone carrying this TCR beta chain was counted a few times. Its antigen is unknown. The V gene's germline CDR1 is MNHEY and CDR2 SVGEGT. V was clipped by 0 bases and J by 3 bases, with 12 bases between them. CDR3 size: 16 residues. TCRdb redid the calling of the RT-PCR reads with MiXCR, one entry per CDR3 protein. The sample lists 500,000 to 600,000 distinct CDR3 sequences; less than 10% were seen once. The data derive from a study of response to subunit inactivated influenza vaccine. Broader study findings: Each seasonal influenza vaccination recruits few new T cells, the authors suggested.

This chain uses TRBV6-2 or TRBV6-3 with TRBJ1-5; D might be TRBD1 (5 bases). The sample was PBMCs from blood, taken around 25 months after vaccination. The sequence was collected from a man aged 50 to 69 who received an inactivated influenza vaccine. DNA for the CDR3: TGTGCCAGCAGTTACTCTGTCAGGGTGGCCAATCAGCCCCAGCATTTT. It translates to CASSYSVRVANQPQHF.